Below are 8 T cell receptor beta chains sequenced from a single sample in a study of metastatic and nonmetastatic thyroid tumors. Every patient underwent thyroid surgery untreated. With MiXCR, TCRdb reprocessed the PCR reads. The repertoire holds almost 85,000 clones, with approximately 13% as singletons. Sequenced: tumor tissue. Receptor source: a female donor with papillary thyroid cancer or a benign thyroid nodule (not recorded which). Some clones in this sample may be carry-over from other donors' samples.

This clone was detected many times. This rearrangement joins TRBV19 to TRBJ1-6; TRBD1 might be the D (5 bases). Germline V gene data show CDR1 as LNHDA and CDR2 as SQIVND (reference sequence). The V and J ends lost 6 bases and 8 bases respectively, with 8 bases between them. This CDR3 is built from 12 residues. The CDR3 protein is CASSLRDSPLHF. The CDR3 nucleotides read TGTGCCAGTAGCCTCAGGGATTCACCCCTCCACTTT.

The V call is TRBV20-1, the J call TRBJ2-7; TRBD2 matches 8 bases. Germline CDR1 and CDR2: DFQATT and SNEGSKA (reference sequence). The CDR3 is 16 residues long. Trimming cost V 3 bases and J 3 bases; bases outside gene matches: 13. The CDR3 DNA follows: TGCAGTGCTAGGATGCCGCGGGGAGCGGGAGTCTACGAGCAGTACTTC. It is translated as CSARMPRGAGVYEQYF.

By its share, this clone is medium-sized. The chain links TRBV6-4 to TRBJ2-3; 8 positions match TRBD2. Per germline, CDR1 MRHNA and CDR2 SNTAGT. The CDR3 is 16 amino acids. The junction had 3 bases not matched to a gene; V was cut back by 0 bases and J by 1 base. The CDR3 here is CASSDSTGGGTDTQYF. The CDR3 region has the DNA TGTGCCAGCAGTGACTCAACGGGAGGGGGCACAGATACGCAGTATTTT.

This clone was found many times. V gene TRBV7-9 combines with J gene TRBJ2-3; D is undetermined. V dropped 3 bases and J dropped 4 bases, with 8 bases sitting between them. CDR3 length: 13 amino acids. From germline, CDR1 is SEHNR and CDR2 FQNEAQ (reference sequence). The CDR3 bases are TGTGCCAGCAGCTTTGAGGTGCCAGATACGCAGTATTTT. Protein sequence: CASSFEVPDTQYF. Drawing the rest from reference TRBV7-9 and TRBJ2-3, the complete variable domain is DTGVSQNPRHKITKRGQNVTFRCDPISEHNRLYWYRQTLGQGPEFLTYFQNEAQLEKSRLLSDRFSAERPKGSFSTLEIQRTEQGDSAMYLCASSFEVPDTQYFGPGTRLTVL.

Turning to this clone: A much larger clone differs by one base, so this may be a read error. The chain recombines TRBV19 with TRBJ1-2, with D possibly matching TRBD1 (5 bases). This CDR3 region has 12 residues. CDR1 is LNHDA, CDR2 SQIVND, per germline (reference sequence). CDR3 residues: CASKTGDYVYTF. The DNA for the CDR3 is TGTGCCAGTAAAACAGGTGACTATGTCTACACCTTC. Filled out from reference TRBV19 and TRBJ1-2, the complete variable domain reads DGGITQSPKYLFRKEGQNVTLSCEQNLNHDAMYWYRQDPGQGLRLIYYSQIVNDFQKGDIAEGYSVSREKKESFPLTVTSAQKNPTAFYLCASKTGDYVYTFGSGTRLTVV.

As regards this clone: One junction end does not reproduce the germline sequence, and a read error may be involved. The CDR3 region has the DNA TGCAGCGGGAACAGGGGGCCCTACAATGAGCAGTTATTC. This codes for CSGNRGPYNEQLF. The gene calls are TRBV29-1 and TRBJ2-1; TRBD1 aligns across 9 bases. This CDR3 comprises 13 residues. CDR1 is SQVTM, CDR2 ANQGSEA, per germline.

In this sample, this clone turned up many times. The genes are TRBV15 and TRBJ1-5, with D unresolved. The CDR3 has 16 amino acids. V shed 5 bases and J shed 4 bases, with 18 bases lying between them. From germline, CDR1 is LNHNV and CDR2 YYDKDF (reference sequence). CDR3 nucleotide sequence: TGTGCCACCAGCCCCCAGAGGGCGTTAGAAAATCAGCCCCAGCATTTT. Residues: CATSPQRALENQPQHF.

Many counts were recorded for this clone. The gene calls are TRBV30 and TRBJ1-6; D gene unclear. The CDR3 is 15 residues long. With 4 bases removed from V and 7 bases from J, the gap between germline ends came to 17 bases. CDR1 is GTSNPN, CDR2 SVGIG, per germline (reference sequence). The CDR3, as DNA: TGTGCCTGGACCTCTGACCCGGGGAGGAATTCACCCCTCCACTTT. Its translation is CAWTSDPGRNSPLHF.